This TCR beta chain was sequenced in a study of blood T cells in healthy people across ages. This clonotype was observed many times. CDR3 size: 17 residues. With V trimmed by 1 base and J by 2 bases, 11 bases remained unmatched. Per the germline V gene, CDR1 is SGHRS and CDR2 is YFSETQ. A sample-barcoded 5' primer and a J-beta primer mix were used in a second PCR of about 7 to 11 cycles. TCRdb reanalysed the 5' RACE reads using MiXCR and keeps one entry per CDR3 protein. The sample records 900,000 to 950,000 distinct CDR3 sequences, 25% to 30% being singletons. These data also formed part of another study, on T cells of mothers and their children.

The sample consisted of blood. This chain joins TRBV5-1 and TRBJ2-7; 8 positions match TRBD2. The sequence was obtained from a woman between 40 and 50 years old in good health. Written as DNA, the CDR3 is TGCGCCAGCAGCTTGTCAGCGGGGGCGTCCTCGACCTACGAGCAGTACTTC. Its translation is CASSLSAGASSTYEQYF.